One and the same sample provided the 5 T cell receptor beta chains below, sequenced in a study of CD8 T cells in ankylosing spondylitis. Findings and limits, study-wide: Seemingly distinctive of ankylosing spondylitis blood was a TCR beta motif formed by eight highly homologous variants.

TCRdb reanalysed the 5' RACE reads using MiXCR and keeps one entry per CDR3 protein. The sample carries some 800,000 distinct CDR3 sequences, 10% to 15% recorded once. Their specific antigens are unknown. Sequencing was performed on blood, either unsorted or a sorted T cell fraction (not recorded which). The receptors were sampled from a male donor with ankylosing spondylitis.

This clonotype was observed a few times. V gene TRBV28 combines with J gene TRBJ2-5; the match to TRBD1 covers 11 bases. V shed 4 bases, J shed 4 bases, and the junction held 5 bases outside the gene matches. Germline lookup yields CDR1 MDHEN and CDR2 SYDVKM. This CDR3 region has 15 residues. This CDR3 reads CASSSGGQGAETQYF. CDR3 sequence (DNA): TGTGCCAGCAGTTCCGGAGGACAGGGGGCAGAGACCCAGTACTTC.

The rearrangement joins TRBV12-3 or TRBV12-4 to TRBJ2-5, with 9 bases lining up with TRBD1. J lost 4 bases, V lost 5 bases, and 11 bases had no gene match. This CDR3 contains 16 residues. In DNA, the CDR3 is TGTGCCAGCAGTCTAATCCCGGGACAGGGAAGAGAGACCCAGTACTTC. This codes for CASSLIPGQGRETQYF.

This sequence joins TRBV27 and TRBJ2-7, with 9 bases aligning to TRBD2. The ends lost 9 bases at V and 1 base at J; junction bases unmatched: 16. The CDR3 loop spans 17 amino acids. The germline gives CDR1 MNHEY, CDR2 SMNVEV (reference sequence). As DNA, the CDR3 is TGTGCCAGTAGTAGCGGGAGAGGAAAGCTTTGGTCCTACGAGCAGTACTTC. Translation: CASSSGRGKLWSYEQYF.

This clonotype was seen repeatedly, ten times or more. The V and J genes are TRBV5-1 and TRBJ2-5, with D possibly being TRBD1 (6 bases). This CDR3 has 13 amino acids. Trimming cost V 2 bases and J 7 bases, with 12 bases left between them. Germline V gives CDR1 SGHRS, CDR2 YFSETQ. The CDR3 protein is CASSLRQTGTQYF. DNA for the CDR3: TGCGCCAGCAGCTTACGACAGACAGGGACCCAGTACTTC.

The chain joins TRBV5-1 to TRBJ1-2; no definite D call. The V end was cut by 4 bases, the J end by 5 bases, with 12 bases between. The CDR3 runs to 13 residues. Germline V gene data show CDR1 as SGHRS and CDR2 as YFSETQ. The CDR3 region is CASSVGKDYGYTF. CDR3 in DNA: TGCGCCAGCAGCGTTGGAAAGGATTATGGCTACACCTTC.